This T cell receptor (beta chain) was identified during a study of cytomegalovirus exposure and HLA in healthy donors. CDR1 is LNHDA and CDR2 is SQIVND in the germline V gene (reference sequence). The CDR3 spans 11 residues. V was pared by 4 bases and J by 7 bases, with 8 bases between. A multiplex PCR was run with 60 Vbeta primers and 13 Jbeta primers. The assay was immunoSEQ multiplex PCR, and TCRdb's table has in-frame clones only and misses some. The data hold 200,000 to 250,000 clones, with more than 60% observed a single time. The receptor was derived from a woman aged 60-70 years in good health and CMV-seropositive. The V and J genes are TRBV19 and TRBJ2-7, with a possible D match to TRBD2 (5 bases). Sequenced sample: PBMCs. The CDR3 loop reads CASSTRREQYF. The CDR3 bases are TGTGCCAGTAGTACTAGGAGGGAGCAGTACTTC.